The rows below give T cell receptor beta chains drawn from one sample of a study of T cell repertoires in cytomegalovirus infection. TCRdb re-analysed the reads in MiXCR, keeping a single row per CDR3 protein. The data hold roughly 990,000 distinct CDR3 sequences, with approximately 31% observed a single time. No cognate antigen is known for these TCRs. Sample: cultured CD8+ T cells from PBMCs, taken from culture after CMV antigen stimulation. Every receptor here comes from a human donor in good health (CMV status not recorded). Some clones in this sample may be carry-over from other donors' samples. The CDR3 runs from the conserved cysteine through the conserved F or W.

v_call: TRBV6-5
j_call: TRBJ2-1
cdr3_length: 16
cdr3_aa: CASSYSPPTPDNEQFF

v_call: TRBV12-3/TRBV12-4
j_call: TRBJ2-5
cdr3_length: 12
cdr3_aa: CASRTGGKTQYF

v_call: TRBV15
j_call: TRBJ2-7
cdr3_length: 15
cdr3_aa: CATSLTIGIGAEQYF

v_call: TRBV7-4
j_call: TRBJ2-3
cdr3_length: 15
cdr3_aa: CASSSPDRCTDTQYF

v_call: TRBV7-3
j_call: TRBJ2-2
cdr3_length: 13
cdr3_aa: CASSWDHLGELFF

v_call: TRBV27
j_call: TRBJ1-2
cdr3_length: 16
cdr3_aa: CASSVTGTVFWYGYTF

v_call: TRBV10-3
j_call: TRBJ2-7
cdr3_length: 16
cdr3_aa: CAISESMKGQSYEQYF

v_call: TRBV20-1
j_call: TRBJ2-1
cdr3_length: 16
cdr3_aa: CSAFTGGLGEYNEQFF

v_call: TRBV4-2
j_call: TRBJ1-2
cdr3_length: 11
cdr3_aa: CASSQGSRYTF

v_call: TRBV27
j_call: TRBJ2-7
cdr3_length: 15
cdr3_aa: CASSPFGAGEGEQYF

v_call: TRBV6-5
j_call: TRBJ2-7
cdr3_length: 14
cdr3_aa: CASSYGTSGYEQYF

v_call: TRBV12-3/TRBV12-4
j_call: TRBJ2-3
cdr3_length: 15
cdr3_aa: CASSFQGTSTDTQYF

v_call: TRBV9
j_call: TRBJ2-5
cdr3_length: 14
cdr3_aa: CASSVKGNFETQYF

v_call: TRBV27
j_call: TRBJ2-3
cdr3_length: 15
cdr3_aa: CASSLTGRTIDTQYF

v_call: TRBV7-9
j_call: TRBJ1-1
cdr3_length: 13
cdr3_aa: CASSLFSVSEAFF

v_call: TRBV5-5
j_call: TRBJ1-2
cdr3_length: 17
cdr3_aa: CASSLVTGADSDYGYTF

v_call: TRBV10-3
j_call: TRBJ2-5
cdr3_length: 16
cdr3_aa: CAIKGSRGGASETQYF

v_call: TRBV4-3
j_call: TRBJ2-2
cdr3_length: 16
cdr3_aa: CASSQFRDPGTGELFF

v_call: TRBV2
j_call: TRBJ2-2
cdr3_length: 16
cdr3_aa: CASGGLAGVHTGELFF

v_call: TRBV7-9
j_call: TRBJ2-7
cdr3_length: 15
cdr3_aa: CASSSRIPTGGEQYF

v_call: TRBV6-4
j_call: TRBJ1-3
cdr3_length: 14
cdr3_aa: CASSDVNRGRTIYF

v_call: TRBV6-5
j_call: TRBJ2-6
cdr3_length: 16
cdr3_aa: CASSYGRVSGANVLTF

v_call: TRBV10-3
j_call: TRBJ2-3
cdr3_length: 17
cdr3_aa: CAISEFDRGSYTDTQYF

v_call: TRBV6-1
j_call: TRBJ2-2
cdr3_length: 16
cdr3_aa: CASSEFPGPYTGELFF

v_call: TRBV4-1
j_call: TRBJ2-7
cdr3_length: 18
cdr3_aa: CASSQLYIRDRAAYEQYF

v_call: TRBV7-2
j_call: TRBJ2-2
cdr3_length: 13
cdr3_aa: CASSLEWDGELFF

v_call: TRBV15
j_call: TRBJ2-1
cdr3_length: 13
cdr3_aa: CATSRDWGNEQFF

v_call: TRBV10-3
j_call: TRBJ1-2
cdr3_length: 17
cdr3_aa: CAISEPDGTAGRVGYTF

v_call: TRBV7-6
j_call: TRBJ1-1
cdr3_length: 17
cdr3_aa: CASSLAHGNEGPTEAFF

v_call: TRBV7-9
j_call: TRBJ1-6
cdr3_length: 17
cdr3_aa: CASSLGNGRTYNSPLHF

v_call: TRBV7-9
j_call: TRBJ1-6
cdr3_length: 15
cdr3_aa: CASSYGQEINSPLHF

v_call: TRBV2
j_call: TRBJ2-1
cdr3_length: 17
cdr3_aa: CASLTSGALSSYNEQFF

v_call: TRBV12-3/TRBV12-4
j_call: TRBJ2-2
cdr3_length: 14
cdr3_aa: CASAPGVYTGELFF

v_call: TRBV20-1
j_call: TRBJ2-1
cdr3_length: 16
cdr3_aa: CSARDPYRSSYNEQFF

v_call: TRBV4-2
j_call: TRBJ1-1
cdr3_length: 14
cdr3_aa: CASSQTGGKTEAFF

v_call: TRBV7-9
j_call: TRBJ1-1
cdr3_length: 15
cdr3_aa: CASSPSPGRNTEAFF

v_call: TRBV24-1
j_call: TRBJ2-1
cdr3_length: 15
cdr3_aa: CATSDLRQAYNEQFF

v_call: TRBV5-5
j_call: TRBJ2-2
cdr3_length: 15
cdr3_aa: CASSYSGLGTGELFF

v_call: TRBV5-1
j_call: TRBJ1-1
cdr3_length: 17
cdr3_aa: CASSLGTTGLRNTEAFF

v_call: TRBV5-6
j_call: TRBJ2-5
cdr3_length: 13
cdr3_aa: CASSSGTSGTQYF

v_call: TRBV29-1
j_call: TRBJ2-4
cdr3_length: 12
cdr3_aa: CSVLGGLHIQYF

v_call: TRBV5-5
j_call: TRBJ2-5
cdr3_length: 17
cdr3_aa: CASSTGTSGGPRETQYF

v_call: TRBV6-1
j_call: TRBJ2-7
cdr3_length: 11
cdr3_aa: CAIYGYYEQYF

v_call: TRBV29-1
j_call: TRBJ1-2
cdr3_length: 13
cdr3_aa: CSVEGLAYYGYTF

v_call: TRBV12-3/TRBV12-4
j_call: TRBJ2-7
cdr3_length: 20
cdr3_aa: CASSFLTGGDLAGPSYEQYF

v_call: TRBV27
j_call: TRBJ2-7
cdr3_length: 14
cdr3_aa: CASSLPDSSYEQYF

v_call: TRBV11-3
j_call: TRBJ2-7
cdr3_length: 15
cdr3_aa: CASSLAGQGRYEQYF

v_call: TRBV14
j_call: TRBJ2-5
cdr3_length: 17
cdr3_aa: CASSQLRDGYPRGTQYF

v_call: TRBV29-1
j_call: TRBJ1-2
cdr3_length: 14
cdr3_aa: CSVEADRADYGYTF

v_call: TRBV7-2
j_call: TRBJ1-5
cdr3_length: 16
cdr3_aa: CASSIDRGLSNQPQHF

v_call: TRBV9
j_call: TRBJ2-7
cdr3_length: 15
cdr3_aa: CASSVDLALISGQYF